This passage covers 25 T cell receptor beta chains from one sample sequenced in a study of cytotoxic CD8 clonotypes in ibrutinib-treated CLL. The data were produced by immunoSEQ multiplex PCR, yet TCRdb's version contains in-frame clones alone and is incomplete. The repertoire consists of 150,000 to 200,000 clones, with roughly 84% occurring once and the leading ten covering 3% to 3.5%. This specimen consisted of PBMCs, obtained at disease progression, from a patient treated with ibrutinib. Receptors originate from a human donor with chronic lymphocytic leukemia.

The V gene is TRBV9, the J gene TRBJ2-1, with no clear D. The CDR3 runs to 15 residues. V lost 0 bases and J lost 5, with 12 bases in between. CDR1 SGDLS and CDR2 YYNGEE come from the germline V gene. CDR3 loop: CASSVADTGNNEQFF. CDR3 nucleotide sequence: TGTGCCAGCAGCGTAGCTGATACTGGGAACAATGAGCAGTTCTTC.

This rearrangement joins TRBV6-5 to TRBJ2-7; tentative D call: TRBD1 (5 bases). This CDR3 contains 13 residues. Germline CDR1 and CDR2: MNHEY and SVGAGI. Trimming stripped 6 bases from V and 3 bases from J, with 12 bases between. In DNA, the CDR3 is TGTGCCAGCAGCCGGCCCGACAGCTACGAGCAGTACTTC. It translates to CASSRPDSYEQYF.

CDR3 bases: TGTGCCAGTAGTACCCGGGCGATAAGCGGGAAATCGTCCTACGAGCAGTACTTC. Translated: CASSTRAISGKSSYEQYF. The chain combines TRBV19 with TRBJ2-7, with TRBD2 identical over 7 bases. The V gene's germline CDR1 is LNHDA and CDR2 SQIVND (reference sequence). CDR3 length: 18 residues. V was clipped by 4 bases and J by 1 base; unmatched bases: 16.

J is TRBJ2-2 and V is TRBV5-1; weak D call: TRBD2 (6 bases). The V end lost 1 base, the J end lost 3 bases, and 7 bases lay between the germline ends. The CDR3 consists of 14 residues. Germline V gene data show CDR1 as SGHRS and CDR2 as YFSETQ. CDR3 sequence reads: CASSLTGDTGELFF. The CDR3 DNA reads as TGCGCCAGCAGCTTGACGGGAGACACCGGGGAGCTGTTTTTT.

V gene TRBV30 combines with J gene TRBJ1-5; the match to TRBD1 covers 8 bases. Germline V gene data show CDR1 as GTSNPN and CDR2 as SVGIG (reference sequence). V shed 3 bases and J 5 bases; nucleotides not matched to a gene: 0. The CDR3 spans 12 residues. This CDR3 is CAWRQGDQPQHF. The CDR3 DNA is TGTGCCTGGAGACAGGGGGATCAGCCCCAGCATTTT.

A single count supports this clone. CDR3 residues: CASTQGRTEAFF. The CDR3 DNA sequence: TGTGCCAGCACCCAGGGCAGAACTGAAGCTTTCTTT. The V and J genes are TRBV28 and TRBJ1-1; perhaps TRBD1 as D (5 bases). The germline V and J ends were trimmed by 7 bases and 5 bases, with 11 bases remaining between them. This CDR3 region has 12 residues. CDR1 and CDR2 from the germline V gene are MDHEN and SYDVKM.

V is TRBV7-2 and J is TRBJ2-7, with TRBD2 identical over 8 bases. The CDR3 length is 14 residues. CDR1 and CDR2 from the germline V gene are SGHTA and FQGNSA. J was trimmed by 2 bases and V by 5 bases; bases with no gene match: 5. CDR3 residues: CASSLDSGAYEQYF. The CDR3 coding sequence is TGTGCCAGCAGCCTAGATAGCGGGGCCTACGAGCAGTACTTC. Filled out from reference TRBV7-2 and TRBJ2-7, the complete variable domain reads GAGVSQSPSNKVTEKGKDVELRCDPISGHTALYWYRQSLGQGLEFLIYFQGNSAPDKSGLPSDRFSAERTGGSVSTLTIQRTQQEDSAVYLCASSLDSGAYEQYFGPGTRLTVT.

This sequence joins TRBV28 and TRBJ1-5; TRBD1 agrees at 7 bases. Germline CDR1 reads MDHEN; CDR2 reads SYDVKM. The CDR3 is made up of 14 amino acids. Germline trimming cut 4 bases from V and 1 base from J; bases unmatched to any gene: 1. The DNA of the CDR3 is TGTGCCAGCAGTTCAGGGGGAAGCAATCAGCCCCAGCATTTT. Translation gives CASSSGGSNQPQHF. The variable domain in full, completed from reference TRBV28 and TRBJ1-5, reads DVKVTQSSRYLVKRTGEKVFLECVQDMDHENMFWYRQDPGLGLRLIYFSYDVKMKEKGDIPEGYSVSREKKERFSLILESASTNQTSMYLCASSSGGSNQPQHFGDGTRLSIL.

The V and J genes are TRBV27 and TRBJ2-7; TRBD2 matches 8 bases. Trimming cost V 5 bases and J 4 bases; bases outside gene matches: 7. The CDR3 is 14 residues long. Germline CDR1 and CDR2: MNHEY and SMNVEV (reference sequence). For the CDR3, the DNA is TGTGCCAGCAGTCTAGGACTAGCTGTGTACGAGCAGTACTTC. Amino acids: CASSLGLAVYEQYF.

The V call is TRBV2, the J call TRBJ1-5; the match to TRBD1 covers 7 bases. Per the germline V gene, CDR1 is SNHLY and CDR2 is FYNNEI. The CDR3 loop spans 14 amino acids. V shed 3 bases and J 5 bases; nucleotides not matched to a gene: 4. CDR3 coding DNA: TGTGCCAGCAGTGAGGGACAGATCGATCAGCCCCAGCATTTT. Translated, it gives CASSEGQIDQPQHF.

The chain uses TRBV9 and TRBJ1-2; D unresolved. The CDR3 runs to 18 residues. The ends were cut back, 6 bases at V and 0 bases at J, with 24 bases in the middle. Germline assignment: CDR1 SGDLS and CDR2 YYNGEE. CDR3 residues: CASTPTPSGPLANYGYTF. CDR3 sequence (DNA): TGTGCCAGCACACCTACTCCTAGTGGGCCCCTAGCTAACTATGGCTACACCTTC.

V and J are TRBV19 and TRBJ1-1; D uncertain. Trimming removed 6 bases at V and 0 bases at J, with 14 bases between. Germline V CDR1 and CDR2: LNHDA, SQIVND (reference sequence). CDR3 size: 15 residues. The CDR3 DNA reads TGTGCCAGTAGATCCGAATCGGGCATGAACACTGAAGCTTTCTTT. This sequence encodes CASRSESGMNTEAFF.

This clone has just a few counts. The gene calls are TRBV30 and TRBJ1-1; 8 bases map to TRBD1. The V segment lost 0 bases and the J segment 1 base; nucleotides outside the gene matches: 4. The CDR3 consists of 15 residues. Germline V lookup: CDR1 GTSNPN, CDR2 SVGIG (reference sequence). Written as DNA, the CDR3 is TGTGCCTGGAGTGTATTTGGGACAGGGAACACTGAAGCTTTCTTT. Amino acids: CAWSVFGTGNTEAFF.

This chain joins TRBV5-1 and TRBJ1-1; 8 bases line up with TRBD1. This CDR3 spans 14 amino acids. With 4 bases clipped from V and 1 base from J, the junction kept 3 bases outside the gene matches. Germline loops: CDR1 SGHRS, CDR2 YFSETQ. This CDR3 is CASSRGQENTEAFF. CDR3 sequence (DNA): TGCGCCAGCAGCCGGGGACAGGAGAACACTGAAGCTTTCTTT. The full variable domain, with the rest looked up from reference TRBV5-1 and TRBJ1-1, is KAGVTQTPRYLIKTRGQQVTLSCSPISGHRSVSWYQQTPGQGLQFLFEYFSETQRNKGNFPGRFSGRQFSNSRSEMNVSTLELGDSALYLCASSRGQENTEAFFGQGTRLTVV.

This chain connects TRBV25-1 to TRBJ2-5; D gene unclear. The CDR3 is 13 amino acids. The V gene lost 0 bases and the J gene lost 5 bases, with 7 bases spanning the gap. CDR1 and CDR2 from the germline V gene are MGHDK and SYGVNS. The CDR3 sequence: CASSEYKWETQYF. The CDR3 DNA reads as TGTGCCAGCAGTGAATATAAGTGGGAGACCCAGTACTTC.

The rearrangement joins TRBV5-1 to TRBJ2-7, with TRBD1 matching over 8 bases. Germline-derived CDR1 and CDR2 are SGHRS and YFSETQ. This CDR3 has 15 amino acids. V was pared by 0 bases and J by 3 bases, with 5 bases of the junction left unmatched. CDR3 in amino acids: CASSLVGQEHYEQYF. CDR3 DNA sequence: TGCGCCAGCAGCTTGGTGGGACAGGAACACTACGAGCAGTACTTC. Full variable domain (outside the CDR3, taken from reference TRBV5-1 and TRBJ2-7): KAGVTQTPRYLIKTRGQQVTLSCSPISGHRSVSWYQQTPGQGLQFLFEYFSETQRNKGNFPGRFSGRQFSNSRSEMNVSTLELGDSALYLCASSLVGQEHYEQYFGPGTRLTVT.

The genes are TRBV18 and TRBJ1-4; D gene ambiguous. Germline V gives CDR1 KGHSH, CDR2 LQKENI. The V gene lost 5 bases and the J gene lost 3 bases, with 1 base spanning the gap. The CDR3 covers 11 residues. The CDR3 nucleotides are TGTGCCAGCTCATCTAATGAAAAACTGTTTTTT. It encodes CASSSNEKLFF.

CDR3 region: CASSELPQVYEQYF. The CDR3 coding sequence is TGTGCCAGCAGTGAACTTCCCCAGGTCTACGAGCAGTACTTC. The rearrangement uses TRBV2 and TRBJ2-7; D is uncertain. Germline V lookup: CDR1 SNHLY, CDR2 FYNNEI. The CDR3 covers 14 residues. Trimming removed 2 bases at V and 3 bases at J, with 11 bases between.

The rearrangement uses TRBV9 and TRBJ2-3; D not certain. CDR3 length equals 13 residues. V gave up 5 bases and J gave up 5 bases, with 12 bases separating them. Germline V lookup: CDR1 SGDLS, CDR2 YYNGEE. The CDR3 DNA reads TGTGCCAGCAGGCCTCTATGGGAAGATACGCAGTATTTT. The encoded protein is CASRPLWEDTQYF.

This clone came up once. The rearrangement links TRBV19 to TRBJ2-3, with D possibly being TRBD1 or TRBD2 (5 bases each). V was clipped by 3 bases and J by 6 bases, with 16 bases between them. Germline V gene sequence: CDR1 LNHDA, CDR2 SQIVND (reference sequence). The CDR3 has 15 residues. The CDR3 nucleotides read TGTGCCAGTAGTATTTTCGGGGCGAGCAAGGATACGCAGTATTTT. It specifies CASSIFGASKDTQYF.

The gene calls are TRBV30 and TRBJ2-1; the match to TRBD2 covers 8 bases. Germline CDR1 GTSNPN, CDR2 SVGIG (reference sequence). The CDR3 consists of 15 residues. V shed 0 bases and J 2 bases; nucleotides not matched to a gene: 3. CDR3 protein: CAWSVSSGAYNEQFF. CDR3 in DNA: TGTGCCTGGAGTGTAAGTAGCGGGGCCTACAATGAGCAGTTCTTC.

This rearrangement joins TRBV7-2 to TRBJ1-2; possibly TRBD1 for D (6 bases). Trimming took 0 bases from V and 5 from J, leaving 16 bases between them. Germline V gives CDR1 SGHTA, CDR2 FQGNSA. The CDR3 contains 16 residues. CDR3 in DNA: TGTGCCAGCAGCTTAGCGTTTAAGACAGGTCTATATGGCTACACCTTC. Residues: CASSLAFKTGLYGYTF.

The V gene is TRBV30, the J gene TRBJ1-5; TRBD1 is a possible D gene (5 bases). V lost 2 bases, J lost 3 bases, and 11 bases lay in between. The CDR3 contains 14 residues. Germline V CDR1 and CDR2: GTSNPN, SVGIG (reference sequence). CDR3: CAWSTGVYNQPQHF. In DNA, the CDR3 is TGTGCCTGGAGTACGGGGGTCTACAATCAGCCCCAGCATTTT.

The chain has TRBV18 and TRBJ1-1; 12 bases are shared with TRBD1. After removal of 6 bases from V and 2 bases from J, the junction contained 10 bases not matched to a gene. The CDR3 totals 17 residues. Germline CDR1 and CDR2: KGHSH and LQKENI. In DNA, the CDR3 is TGTGCCAGCTCGTCCTCCCGGGACAGGGGGCCTAACACTGAAGCTTTCTTT. This gives the protein CASSSSRDRGPNTEAFF.

The V and J genes are TRBV6-5 and TRBJ2-3, with D uncertain. Germline V lookup: CDR1 MNHEY, CDR2 SVGAGI. Trimming removed 7 bases from V and 3 bases from J, with 14 bases in between. The CDR3 runs to 14 residues. The CDR3: CASTNRIGTDTQYF. The CDR3 DNA follows: TGTGCCAGCACCAACCGGATCGGAACAGATACGCAGTATTTT.